This is a list of T cell receptor beta chains from one sample in a study of vaccination effects on CD4 cells after COVID-19. This table comes from immunoSEQ multiplex PCR, and its TCRdb copy is limited to in-frame clones, with some not included. This sample has 25,000 to 35,000 clones, with around 70% found just once. No antigen has been assigned to these receptors. The starting material was CD4+ T cells from PBMCs cultured with SARS-CoV-2 spike peptides, obtained before COVID-19 vaccination. These TCRs come from a human donor who received a COVID-19 vaccine. Each CDR3 is given with its conserved first and last residue. A D gene is named only where the DNA matches it firmly. The size of a clone is reported for some rows only, either as once, few or many, or as a class for expanded clones.

clone size	D gene	V gene	J gene	CDR3 DNA	CDR3 protein
-	-	TRBV6-5	TRBJ2-7	TGTGCCAGCAGACAGGGTTTCGAGCAGTACTTC	CASRQGFEQYF
-	TRBD1	TRBV7-9	TRBJ2-4	TGTGCCAGCAGCTCTGGACAGGGGGCCGATATTTGGGCCAAAAACATTCAGTACTTC	CASSSGQGADIWAKNIQYF
-	-	TRBV5-8	TRBJ1-2	TGTGCCAGCAGCACATTCAATGGGGTCTATGGCTACACCTTC	CASSTFNGVYGYTF
-	-	TRBV18	TRBJ1-1	TGTGCCAGCTCACCGCTCGGGGGCGGGGGTGAAGCTTTCTTT	CASSPLGGGGEAFF
-	TRBD2	TRBV5-4	TRBJ2-5	TGTGCCAGCAGCTTGGAAGCGGGGATCGGAGAGACCCAGTACTTC	CASSLEAGIGETQYF
-	-	TRBV5-4	TRBJ1-3	TGTGCCAGCAGCGCGGGACGGCAAGGAAACACCATATATTTT	CASSAGRQGNTIYF
few	-	TRBV4-1	TRBJ1-5	TGCGCCAGCAGCCAAGAGGGGGGCGCGAGCAATCAGCCCCAGCATTTT	CASSQEGGASNQPQHF
-	TRBD1	TRBV9	TRBJ1-4	TGTGCCAGCACCATCGCGACAGGGCCTAATGAAAAACTGTTTTTT	CASTIATGPNEKLFF
-	TRBD2	TRBV7-2	TRBJ2-1	TGTGCCAGCAAAAAAAATTCGGGAGGCCTGGGGAATGAGCAGTTCTTC	CASKKNSGGLGNEQFF
-	TRBD2	TRBV4-1	TRBJ2-5	TGCGCCAGCAGCCAAGACCCTACTAGCGGGTTGGGCTGGGAGACCCAGTACTTC	CASSQDPTSGLGWETQYF
-	TRBD2	TRBV5-6	TRBJ2-7	TGTGCCAGCAGCGTGACTAGCGGGAGTCCCCACTCCTACGAGCAGTACTTC	CASSVTSGSPHSYEQYF
-	TRBD1	TRBV2	TRBJ2-5	TGTGCCAGCAGTACGCGGACAGGGGGGGGAGAGACCCAGTACTTC	CASSTRTGGGETQYF
once	-	TRBV2	TRBJ1-3	TGTGCCAGCAGTGAATCGGTTTGGGAGGGGTATGGAAACACCATATATTTT	CASSESVWEGYGNTIYF
-	-	TRBV27	TRBJ2-7	TGTGCCAGCAGTTTAAGGGGCGGGGTTCAAGGGGCCTACGAGCAGTACTTC	CASSLRGGVQGAYEQYF
-	TRBD1	TRBV19	TRBJ2-5	TGTGCCAGTAGTAAAGAAAACACCGGGACAGGAGAGACCCAGTACTTC	CASSKENTGTGETQYF
-	TRBD2	TRBV3-1/TRBV3-2	TRBJ2-1	TGTGCCAGCAGCCGAGCGGGAGGCGTCGATGAGCAGTTCTTC	CASSRAGGVDEQFF
once	-	TRBV27	TRBJ1-6	TGTGCCAGCAGCCAGGGGAGCAATTCACCCCTCCACTTT	CASSQGSNSPLHF
-	TRBD2	TRBV5-6	TRBJ2-3	TGTGCCAGCAGCTTACGCGGGAGACCAGATACGCAGTATTTT	CASSLRGRPDTQYF
-	-	TRBV5-1	TRBJ1-3	TGCGCCAGCAGCTTAGCGACGGGAGGAAACACCATATATTTT	CASSLATGGNTIYF
-	-	TRBV6-5	TRBJ2-7	TGTGCCAGCAGTCCCTATCGTCTATGGGAGCAGTACTTC	CASSPYRLWEQYF
-	-	TRBV5-5	TRBJ1-3	TGTGCCAGCAGCTGGGGGAATCCAGGCTCTGGAAACACCATATATTTT	CASSWGNPGSGNTIYF
-	-	TRBV29-1	TRBJ1-3	TGCAGCGCGGACCCTGGGGCTGGAAACACCATATATTTT	CSADPGAGNTIYF
-	-	TRBV5-1	TRBJ2-1	TGCGCCAGCAGCTTGCAGGGTAGGGACAATGAGCAGTTCTTC	CASSLQGRDNEQFF
-	-	TRBV11-3	TRBJ2-6	TGTGCCAGCAGCTTAGGTGGAGGGGCCAACGTCCTGACTTTC	CASSLGGGANVLTF
-	TRBD1	TRBV10-2	TRBJ2-7	TGCGCCAGCAAAGGACAGGGAGGAGACGAGCAGTACTTC	CASKGQGGDEQYF
-	TRBD1	TRBV18	TRBJ1-5	TGTGCCAGCTCACCTCTCCGGACAGGGAAGGGTAATCAGCCCCAGCATTTT	CASSPLRTGKGNQPQHF
-	TRBD1	TRBV7-2	TRBJ1-1	TGTGCCAGCAGCTTAGAAATATCGGCAGGGGGTCGAACTTTCTTT	CASSLEISAGGRTFF
-	TRBD1	TRBV7-9	TRBJ1-2	TGTGCCAGCACTCCCCCTGGGACAGGGGATAGTAATGGCTACACCTTC	CASTPPGTGDSNGYTF
-	-	TRBV29-1	TRBJ1-5	TGCAGCGTCACGGGGGGGGGCAATCAGCCCCAGCATTTT	CSVTGGGNQPQHF
-	TRBD1	TRBV6-5	TRBJ2-3	TGTGCCAGCAGTTCCAGGGGGCCAGATACGCAGTATTTT	CASSSRGPDTQYF
-	-	TRBV10-3	TRBJ2-2	TGTGCCATCAGTGATAATCCGGACAGAAACACCGGGGAGCTGTTTTTT	CAISDNPDRNTGELFF
-	TRBD1	TRBV18	TRBJ1-5	TGTGCCAGCTCACCGACAGGGGGTCGCAATCAGCCCCAGCATTTT	CASSPTGGRNQPQHF